This T cell receptor (beta chain) came from a study of blood T cell repertoires in COVID-19. Study-wide background: Donors in the United States, Italy and Spain gave samples during acute or convalescent COVID-19. PBMCs, B-cell-depleted T cells, or T cells were the source of the cDNA or gDNA that made up the material.

Germline CDR1 and CDR2: KGHSH and LQKENI. The V and J ends lost 6 bases and 1 base respectively, with 8 bases between them. The CDR3 is 13 amino acids. Participants reported their clinical history, and cohort assignment relied on those reports. Two negative PCRs, clearance, or symptom resolution characterized the recovered Cohort 3 donors. The method was immunoSEQ multiplex PCR; TCRdb's version includes in-frame clones alone and lacks a portion of them. The sample has 320,000 or so clones; roughly 90% are singletons. This sequence joins TRBV18 and TRBJ2-3, with D uncertain. The sequenced sample consisted of PBMCs or T cells enriched from blood (not recorded which). The TCR comes from a man between 60 and 70 years old who had recovered from COVID-19. The CDR3: CASSLAGTDTQYF. CDR3 nucleotides: TGTGCCAGCTCTCTCGCGGGCACAGATACGCAGTATTTT.